The 17 T cell receptor beta chains reported below all come from one sample, sequenced in a study of graft-versus-host responses after intestinal transplantation (dated by TCRdb to 2020 to 2023). Receptor libraries were prepared by the immunoSEQ multiplex PCR assay. TCRdb re-hosts the immuneACCESS table, in-frame sequences only. Its copies lack some clones; in the studies checked, an unresolved V gene accounts for under half of them, and the cause for the rest is not known. In this sample the table shows some 85,000 clones, just under 95% of which occur a single time. Of the sample, around 0.36% is held by the ten largest clones. The time point tag for this specimen amounts to: cells obtained before transplantation from donor or recipient. These TCRs' antigens remain unknown. Material: unstimulated CD8+ T cells sorted from spleen or lymph node cells, obtained before transplant. Receptors originate from a human donor who was the organ donor for an intestinal transplant.

The V call is TRBV6-1, the J call TRBJ2-7; 7 nucleotides line up with TRBD2. Per germline, CDR1 MNHNS and CDR2 SASEGT. V shed 2 bases, J shed 2 bases, and the junction held 9 bases outside the gene matches. CDR3 length: 16 residues. The CDR3 DNA is TGTGCCAGCAGTGAAAGTTGGGAGGGAGGGACCTACGAGCAGTACTTC. This gives the protein CASSESWEGGTYEQYF.

V is TRBV28 and J is TRBJ2-1, with a weak D call TRBD2 (6 bases). Trimming took off 6 bases at V and 10 bases at J, with 19 bases between the two ends. Germline loops: CDR1 MDHEN, CDR2 SYDVKM. The CDR3 is made up of 14 amino acids. In nucleotides, the CDR3 is TGTGCCAGCAGCACGGGACTCGCCCTCCCAGAGCAGTTCTTC. Amino acid sequence: CASSTGLALPEQFF.

This clone came up once. The J gene is TRBJ1-5, the V gene TRBV28; no definite D call. The CDR3 is made up of 14 amino acids. In germline, CDR1 is MDHEN, CDR2 SYDVKM. The V gene lost 5 bases and the J gene lost 0 bases, with 8 bases spanning the gap. CDR3 DNA sequence: TGTGCCAGCAGTATTTTGTATAGCAATCAGCCCCAGCATTTT. Translating it yields CASSILYSNQPQHF.

J is TRBJ2-1 and V is TRBV5-6; D is possibly TRBD1 (5 bases). The CDR3 has 13 amino acids. Germline-derived CDR1 and CDR2 are SGHDT and YYEEEE. V was shortened by 7 bases and J by 4 bases, with 12 bases between the two germline ends. CDR3 sequence reads: CASARAGYNEQFF. CDR3 nucleotides: TGTGCCAGCGCCAGGGCAGGGTACAATGAGCAGTTCTTC.

This rearrangement joins TRBV6-5 to TRBJ1-1, with D unresolved. The CDR3 length is 14 residues. Germline CDR1 and CDR2: MNHEY and SVGAGI. V lost 8 bases to trimming and J lost 1 base, with 14 bases between them. The CDR3 sequence: CASLGMGGNTEAFF. The CDR3 DNA reads as TGTGCCAGCCTTGGAATGGGAGGGAACACTGAAGCTTTCTTT.

This clone was observed a few times. The CDR3 region is CASSQDRIGTTNEKLFF. CDR3 DNA sequence: TGCGCCAGCAGCCAGGATCGAATCGGGACAACTAATGAAAAACTGTTTTTT. The chain combines TRBV4-1 with TRBJ1-4; no reliable D call. Trimming took off 3 bases at V and 0 bases at J, with 14 bases between the two ends. The germline V gene encodes CDR1 MGHRA and CDR2 YSYEKL. CDR3 length equals 17 residues.

The genes are TRBV7-8 and TRBJ2-7; 10 bases are a match to TRBD2. The CDR3 covers 17 residues. Germline V gene sequence: CDR1 SGHVS, CDR2 FQNEAQ. The V and J ends lost 0 bases and 0 bases, in that order; junction bases with no gene match: 5. The CDR3 sequence: CASSLALAGVISYEQYF. CDR3 nucleotide sequence: TGTGCCAGCAGCTTAGCGCTAGCGGGGGTTATCTCCTACGAGCAGTACTTC.

This chain links TRBV2 with TRBJ1-6; 8 positions agree with TRBD1. The V segment lost 6 bases and the J segment 10 bases; nucleotides outside the gene matches: 14. Germline V gene lookup returns CDR1 SNHLY and CDR2 FYNNEI. This CDR3 is built from 16 residues. DNA for the CDR3: TGTGCCAGCAGCGAACCGGGGACAGGCGCCTTATCACCCCTCCACTTT. Translation gives CASSEPGTGALSPLHF.

CDR3 in DNA: TGCGCCAGCAGCCAAGAGGGGACACCGTCCTACGAGCAGTACTTC. Protein sequence: CASSQEGTPSYEQYF. This rearrangement joins TRBV4-3 to TRBJ2-7; D is perhaps TRBD1 (6 bases). Between the trimmed V and J ends, which lost 0 bases and 1 base, there was a span of 10 bases. Looked up from germline, CDR1 is LGHNA and CDR2 is YSLEER. The CDR3 is made up of 15 amino acids.

This chain uses TRBV9 with TRBJ2-7; TRBD2 might be the D (6 bases). Trimming stripped 0 bases from V and 7 bases from J, with 8 bases between. This CDR3 has 12 residues. The germline V gene encodes CDR1 SGDLS and CDR2 YYNGEE. CDR3: CASSVVGGEQYF. CDR3 coding DNA: TGTGCCAGCAGCGTAGTTGGAGGGGAGCAGTACTTC.

This sequence joins TRBV4-2 and TRBJ2-3; a possible D gene is TRBD2 (7 bases). V lost 0 bases and J 2 bases, leaving 15 bases between the germline ends. This CDR3 spans 17 amino acids. Germline lookup yields CDR1 LGHNA and CDR2 YNFKEQ. The CDR3 DNA sequence: TGTGCCAGCAGCCAAGAATGGGCGGGGGCCTTCACAGATACGCAGTATTTT. Residues: CASSQEWAGAFTDTQYF.

The chain uses TRBV4-1 and TRBJ2-7, with 14 bases lining up with TRBD2. The ends lost 4 bases at V and 3 bases at J; junction bases unmatched: 8. CDR3 length: 17 residues. Per the germline V gene, CDR1 is MGHRA and CDR2 is YSYEKL. CDR3 sequence: CASSLRTSGGQLYEQYF. The CDR3 nucleotides are TGCGCCAGCAGCCTCCGGACTAGCGGGGGGCAGCTCTACGAGCAGTACTTC.

The chain carries TRBV7-8 and TRBJ1-6, with 7 bases lining up with TRBD1. V lost 3 bases to trimming and J lost 0 bases; unmatched junction nucleotides: 8. CDR1 and CDR2 from the germline V gene are SGHVS and FQNEAQ. CDR3 length: 18 amino acids. The CDR3 DNA reads as TGTGCCAGCAGCTTGTTACGGGACAGTAGCTCCTATAATTCACCCCTCCACTTT. Its translation: CASSLLRDSSSYNSPLHF.

The rearrangement uses TRBV29-1 and TRBJ1-2; the D is unclear. The germline gives CDR1 SQVTM, CDR2 ANQGSEA. CDR3 length: 11 residues. Trimming took off 7 bases at V and 6 bases at J, with 12 bases between the two ends. CDR3 sequence (DNA): TGCAGCGCCCTAGGAGGGCATGGCTACACCTTC. This sequence encodes CSALGGHGYTF.

V gene TRBV19 combines with J gene TRBJ1-2; D not certain. CDR3 size: 15 residues. Germline V lookup: CDR1 LNHDA, CDR2 SQIVND (reference sequence). Trimming removed 3 bases at V and 4 bases at J, with 15 bases between. Here the CDR3 reads CASSMVVPAGYGYTF. CDR3 DNA sequence: TGTGCCAGTAGTATGGTAGTTCCGGCAGGCTATGGCTACACCTTC.

As concerns this clone: A read error may account for a junction end that differs from germline. The sample holds other DNA sequences that translate to the same CDR3. The J gene is TRBJ2-2, the V gene TRBV9, with D possibly being TRBD2 (5 bases). The CDR3 has 15 residues. Germline CDR1 SGDLS, CDR2 YYNGEE. The CDR3 protein is CASSVGTTNTGELFF. The CDR3 bases are TGTGCCAGCAGCGTAGGGACCACAAACACCGGGGAGCTGTTCTTT.

This chain joins TRBV6-6 and TRBJ1-6, with 7 bases lining up with TRBD1. The germline CDR1 and CDR2 sequences are MNHNY and SVGAGI (reference sequence). CDR3 length: 15 amino acids. The J segment lost 10 bases and the V segment lost 5 bases, leaving 11 bases of the junction unmatched. The CDR3 nucleotides read TGTGCCAGCAGTCACCCTAGGGGGCAGGTCTCACCCCTCCACTTT. This translates into CASSHPRGQVSPLHF.